This passage covers 23 T cell receptor beta chains from one sample sequenced in a study of blood T cell repertoires in COVID-19. Sequencing used immunoSEQ multiplex PCR; TCRdb keeps in-frame clones, though not all of them. This table has about 76,000 clones, around 87% appearing once. The sample consisted of peripheral blood. These TCRs come from an elderly woman with active or convalescent COVID-19.

The chain carries TRBV12-3 or TRBV12-4 and TRBJ2-6; possibly TRBD2 for D (5 bases). The CDR3 is made up of 11 amino acids. V gave up 8 bases and J gave up 12 bases, with 11 bases separating them. The CDR3 bases are TGTGCCAGCTCGGGGTTCTCCGTCCTGACTTTC. Encoded protein: CASSGFSVLTF.

The CDR3 is CASRTGLSGYTF. CDR3 nucleotide sequence: TGTGCCAGCAGGACAGGTTTGAGCGGCTACACCTTC. V usage is TRBV9 and J usage is TRBJ1-2; D is possibly TRBD1 (6 bases). Trimming removed 5 bases from V and 8 bases from J, with 13 bases in between. The CDR3 is made up of 12 amino acids. The V gene's germline CDR1 is SGDLS and CDR2 YYNGEE.

The chain links TRBV4-3 to TRBJ1-3, with a tentative D call TRBD1 (5 bases). The CDR3 consists of 17 residues. V was trimmed by 0 bases and J by 2 bases, leaving 14 bases between them. The germline V gene encodes CDR1 LGHNA and CDR2 YSLEER. The chain's CDR3 is CASSQDWRGSAGNTIYF. CDR3 nucleotides: TGCGCCAGCAGCCAAGATTGGAGGGGCTCTGCTGGAAACACCATATATTTT.

The gene calls are TRBV30 and TRBJ1-2; 11 positions match TRBD1. The CDR3 is 14 residues long. The V and J ends lost 5 bases and 6 bases, in that order; junction bases with no gene match: 8. Germline CDR1 is GTSNPN and CDR2 is SVGIG (reference sequence). The CDR3 DNA reads as TGTGCCTGGCTGGGACAGGGGGAAAAGAATGGCTACACCTTC. Its protein product is CAWLGQGEKNGYTF.

J is TRBJ2-1 and V is TRBV24-1, with 11 bases identical to TRBD2. This CDR3 spans 18 amino acids. Germline values: CDR1 KGHDR, CDR2 SFDVKD. Losses at the gene ends were 5 bases for V and 7 bases for J; bases not matched to a gene: 15. The CDR3 is CATSAARTSGSGSNEQFF. In DNA, the CDR3 is TGTGCCACCAGTGCGGCCCGGACTAGCGGGTCGGGGTCGAATGAGCAGTTCTTC.

This clone has just one count. The chain has TRBV9 and TRBJ1-1; no definite D call. Germline lookup yields CDR1 SGDLS and CDR2 YYNGEE. V was trimmed by 0 bases and J by 3 bases, leaving 15 bases between them. This CDR3 is built from 16 residues. CDR3 DNA: TGTGCCAGCAGCGTAGGCGGGCAGGTCTCGCACACTGAAGCTTTCTTT. This codes for CASSVGGQVSHTEAFF.

This clone came up many times. This chain connects TRBV19 to TRBJ1-5; a weak D match, TRBD1 (5 bases). The V gene lost 6 bases and the J gene lost 5 bases, with 20 bases spanning the gap. CDR3 length: 16 residues. CDR1 LNHDA and CDR2 SQIVND come from the germline V gene (reference sequence). This CDR3 is CASRHQGARSHQPQHF. The CDR3 nucleotides read TGTGCCAGTAGGCATCAAGGGGCCAGGTCCCATCAGCCCCAGCATTTT.

The gene calls are TRBV25-1 and TRBJ1-4, with 7 positions matching TRBD1. Germline loops: CDR1 MGHDK, CDR2 SYGVNS. V lost 6 bases and J lost 3; bases outside the gene matches: 7. This CDR3 has 15 amino acids. As DNA, the CDR3 is TGTGCCAGCAGGGATAACAGGGGAGCTAATGAAAAACTGTTTTTT. It is translated as CASRDNRGANEKLFF.

This clone has a handful of counts. The chain employs TRBV5-1 and TRBJ2-7; 7 bases fit TRBD2. CDR3 length equals 18 residues. Trimming removed 1 base from V and 8 bases from J; junction bases left unmatched: 21. Germline assignment: CDR1 SGHRS and CDR2 YFSETQ. The CDR3 region is CASSLLRISREIRDQQYF. The CDR3 DNA is TGCGCCAGCAGCTTGCTTCGGATCTCGCGGGAGATTAGGGACCAGCAGTACTTC.

This clone was observed once. CDR3: CASSMAGGDSPLHF. The CDR3 DNA reads as TGTGCCAGTAGTATGGCAGGGGGCGATTCACCCCTCCACTTT. This chain connects TRBV19 to TRBJ1-6, with 8 bases lining up with TRBD1. Looked up from germline, CDR1 is LNHDA and CDR2 is SQIVND (reference sequence). After removal of 3 bases from V and 8 bases from J, the junction contained 3 bases not matched to a gene. This CDR3 comprises 14 residues.

This clone has only one observation. A read error may account for a junction end that differs from germline. V gene TRBV6-5 combines with J gene TRBJ1-1; a possible D gene is TRBD1 (6 bases). Germline CDR1 is MNHEY and CDR2 is SVGAGI. CDR3 size: 12 residues. CDR3 protein: CASSPETGETFF. CDR3 bases: TGTGCCAGCAGTCCGGAGACAGGTGAAACTTTCTTT.

CDR3 amino acids: CASSGDRGTYEQYF. CDR3 in DNA: TGTGCCAGCAGCGGCGACAGGGGGACCTACGAGCAGTACTTC. The V call is TRBV7-4, the J call TRBJ2-7, with 9 bases matching TRBD1. The CDR3 runs 14 residues. CDR1 is SGHVT and CDR2 is SQSDAQ in the germline V gene. With V trimmed by 5 bases and J by 2 bases, 4 bases remained unmatched.

The genes are TRBV10-1 and TRBJ2-3; 13 nucleotides line up with TRBD2. Germline V gives CDR1 WNHNN, CDR2 SYGVQD (reference sequence). This CDR3 region has 16 residues. After removal of 6 bases from V and 0 bases from J, the junction contained 3 bases not matched to a gene. CDR3 region: CASSRLAGGSTDTQYF. CDR3 DNA: TGCGCCAGCAGCAGACTAGCGGGGGGCAGCACAGATACGCAGTATTTT.

This clone was found once. This sequence joins TRBV5-6 and TRBJ1-5; TRBD1 agrees at 7 bases. CDR3 size: 13 residues. V was clipped by 5 bases and J by 4 bases; unmatched bases: 3. The germline V gene encodes CDR1 SGHDT and CDR2 YYEEEE. In nucleotides, the CDR3 is TGTGCCAGCAGGTGGGACAGAAATCAGCCCCAGCATTTT. Translated, it gives CASRWDRNQPQHF. Full variable domain (outside the CDR3, taken from reference TRBV5-6 and TRBJ1-5): DAGVTQSPTHLIKTRGQQVTLRCSPKSGHDTVSWYQQALGQGPQFIFQYYEEEERQRGNFPDRFSGHQFPNYSSELNVNALLLGDSALYLCASRWDRNQPQHFGDGTRLSIL.

Here the CDR3 DNA reads TGTGCCAGCAGCTTAGGTGCAGGGTCGTGGAGCACCGGGGAGCTGTTTTTT. This codes for CASSLGAGSWSTGELFF. J is TRBJ2-2 and V is TRBV7-2, with a weak D call TRBD1 (5 bases). Looked up from germline, CDR1 is SGHTA and CDR2 is FQGNSA. CDR3 length: 17 residues. V lost 1 base and J lost 4, with 16 bases in between.

This clone has just one count. This rearrangement joins TRBV19 to TRBJ1-1; 7 bases line up with TRBD1. CDR1 and CDR2 from the germline V gene are LNHDA and SQIVND (reference sequence). Unmatched junction bases numbered 10, after V lost 8 bases and J lost 4 bases. CDR3 length: 14 amino acids. In DNA, the CDR3 is TGTGCCAGTCGGAACAGGGGCCGGGGCACTGAAGCTTTCTTT. This translates into CASRNRGRGTEAFF.

The chain is built from TRBV12-3 or TRBV12-4 and TRBJ2-3; D not resolved. CDR3 length: 12 amino acids. The V and J ends lost 4 bases and 2 bases respectively, with 4 bases between them. The CDR3 reads CASSSNTDTQYF. The DNA of the CDR3 is TGTGCCAGCAGTTCCAACACAGATACGCAGTATTTT.

This clone was found once. This chain connects TRBV5-1 to TRBJ2-3, with 7 positions matching TRBD2. CDR3 size: 17 residues. Germline-derived CDR1 and CDR2 are SGHRS and YFSETQ. V lost 5 bases, J lost 0 bases, and 12 bases stayed unmatched. CDR3 amino acids: CASRTGPGGSSTDTQYF. The DNA of the CDR3 is TGCGCCAGCAGGACCGGCCCCGGGGGGTCTAGCACAGATACGCAGTATTTT.

This chain joins TRBV4-3 and TRBJ2-1; D is possibly TRBD2 (6 bases). The V gene's germline CDR1 is LGHNA and CDR2 YSLEER. V lost 3 bases and J 3 bases, leaving 21 bases between the germline ends. This CDR3 is 18 amino acids long. CDR3 protein: CASSHATHAGRNYNEQFF. The CDR3 nucleotides read TGCGCCAGCAGCCACGCCACCCATGCGGGGCGTAACTACAATGAGCAGTTCTTC.

V is TRBV15 and J is TRBJ1-4, with TRBD1 identical over 8 bases. The CDR3 is 15 residues long. Germline V CDR1 and CDR2: LNHNV, YYDKDF (reference sequence). J gave up 10 bases and V 1 base, and 8 bases lay outside the gene matches. In DNA, the CDR3 is TGTGCCACCAGCAGAGTGGACAGGGACGGAGGAAAACTGTTTTTT. As protein: CATSRVDRDGGKLFF.

This chain joins TRBV23-1 and TRBJ1-2; tentative D call: TRBD1 (6 bases). TRBV23-1 is assigned to the ORF class and has an uncertain function. The CDR3 is 14 residues long. V was pared by 5 bases and J by 8 bases, with 18 bases between. CDR3 nucleotides: TGCGCCAGCAGTGCCCGGACAGTGGACACAGGCTACACCTTC. It yields the protein CASSARTVDTGYTF.

The rearrangement joins TRBV7-2 to TRBJ2-7, with 16 bases fitting TRBD2. Germline lookup yields CDR1 SGHTA and CDR2 FQGNSA. J gave up 5 bases and V 5 bases, and 15 bases lay outside the gene matches. The CDR3 consists of 19 residues. The CDR3 sequence is CASSPGTSGGAFSRHEQYF. Written as DNA, the CDR3 is TGTGCCAGCAGCCCTGGGACTAGCGGGGGGGCTTTCTCCCGTCACGAGCAGTACTTC.

The chain couples TRBV5-4 to TRBJ1-1, with 7 nucleotides matching TRBD1. J was trimmed by 6 bases and V by 5 bases; bases with no gene match: 7. CDR1 and CDR2 from the germline V gene are SGHNT and YYREEE (reference sequence). The CDR3 runs 13 residues. The CDR3 here is CASRVGQRPEAFF. CDR3 nucleotides: TGTGCCAGCAGGGTGGGACAGCGACCTGAAGCTTTCTTT.